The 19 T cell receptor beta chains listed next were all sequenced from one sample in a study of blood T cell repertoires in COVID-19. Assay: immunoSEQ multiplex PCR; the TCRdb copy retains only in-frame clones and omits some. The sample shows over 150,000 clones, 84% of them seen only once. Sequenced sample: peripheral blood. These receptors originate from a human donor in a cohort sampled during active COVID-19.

The CDR3 DNA reads as TGTGCCAGCCGGGACAGCGACGGCTATGGCTACACCTTC. It specifies CASRDSDGYGYTF. This rearrangement joins TRBV7-9 to TRBJ1-2, with 7 bases fitting TRBD1. This CDR3 region has 13 residues. V dropped 8 bases and J dropped 4; count of bases not matched to a gene: 7. CDR1 is SEHNR, CDR2 FQNEAQ, per germline (reference sequence).

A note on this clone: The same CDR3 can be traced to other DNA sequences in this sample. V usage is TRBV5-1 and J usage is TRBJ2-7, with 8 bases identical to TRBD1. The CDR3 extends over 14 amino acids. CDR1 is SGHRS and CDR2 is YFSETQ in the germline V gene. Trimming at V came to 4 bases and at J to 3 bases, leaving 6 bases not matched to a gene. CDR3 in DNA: TGCGCCAGCAGCCCGGCTGGACAGGGCTACGAGCAGTACTTC. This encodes CASSPAGQGYEQYF.

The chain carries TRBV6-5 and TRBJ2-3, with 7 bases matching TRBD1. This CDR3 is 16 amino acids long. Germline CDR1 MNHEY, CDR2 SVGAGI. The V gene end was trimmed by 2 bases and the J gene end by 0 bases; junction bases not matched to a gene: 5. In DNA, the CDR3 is TGTGCCAGCAGTTACGGAGAGGGGGCTAGCACAGATACGCAGTATTTT. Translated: CASSYGEGASTDTQYF.

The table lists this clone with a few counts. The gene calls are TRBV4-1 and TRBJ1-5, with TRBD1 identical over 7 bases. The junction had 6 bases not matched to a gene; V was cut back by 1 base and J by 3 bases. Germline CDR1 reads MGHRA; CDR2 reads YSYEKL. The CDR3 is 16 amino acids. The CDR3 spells CASSQVIGTVNQPQHF. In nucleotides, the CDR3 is TGCGCCAGCAGCCAAGTTATCGGGACAGTCAATCAGCCCCAGCATTTT.

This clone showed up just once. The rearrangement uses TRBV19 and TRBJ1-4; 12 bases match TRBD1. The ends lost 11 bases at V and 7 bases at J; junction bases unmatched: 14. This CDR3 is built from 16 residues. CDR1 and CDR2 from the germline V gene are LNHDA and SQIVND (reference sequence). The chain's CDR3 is CACGGTGGGPGEKLFF. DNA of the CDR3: TGTGCCTGTGGAGGGACAGGGGGCGGACCAGGTGAAAAACTGTTTTTT.

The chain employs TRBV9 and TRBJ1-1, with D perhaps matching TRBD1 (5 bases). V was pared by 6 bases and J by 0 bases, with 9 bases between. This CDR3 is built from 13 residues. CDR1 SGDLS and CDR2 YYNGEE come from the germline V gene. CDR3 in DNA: TGTGCCAGCAACGGGGGGATGAACACTGAAGCTTTCTTT. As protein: CASNGGMNTEAFF. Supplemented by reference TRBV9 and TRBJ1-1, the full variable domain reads DSGVTQTPKHLITATGQRVTLRCSPRSGDLSVYWYQQSLDQGLQFLIQYYNGEERAKGNILERFSAQQFPDLHSELNLSSLELGDSALYFCASNGGMNTEAFFGQGTRLTVV.

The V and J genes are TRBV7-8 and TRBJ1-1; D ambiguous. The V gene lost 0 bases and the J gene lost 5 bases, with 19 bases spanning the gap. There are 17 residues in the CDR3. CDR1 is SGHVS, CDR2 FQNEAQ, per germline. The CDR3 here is CASSLAGRASRGTEAFF. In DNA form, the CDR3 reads TGTGCCAGCAGCTTAGCGGGCCGAGCATCGAGAGGGACTGAAGCTTTCTTT. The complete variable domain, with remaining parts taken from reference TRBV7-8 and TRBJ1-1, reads GAGVSQSPRYKVAKRGQDVALRCDPISGHVSLFWYQQALGQGPEFLTYFQNEAQLDKSGLPSDRFFAERPEGSVSTLKIQRTQQEDSAVYLCASSLAGRASRGTEAFFGQGTRLTVV.

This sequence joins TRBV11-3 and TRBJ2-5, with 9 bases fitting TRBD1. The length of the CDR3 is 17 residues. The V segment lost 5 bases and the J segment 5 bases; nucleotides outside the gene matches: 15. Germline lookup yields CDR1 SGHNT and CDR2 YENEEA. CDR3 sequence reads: CASSPGRSGQGLETQYF. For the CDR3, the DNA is TGTGCCAGCAGCCCAGGTCGGTCGGGACAGGGCCTGGAGACCCAGTACTTC.

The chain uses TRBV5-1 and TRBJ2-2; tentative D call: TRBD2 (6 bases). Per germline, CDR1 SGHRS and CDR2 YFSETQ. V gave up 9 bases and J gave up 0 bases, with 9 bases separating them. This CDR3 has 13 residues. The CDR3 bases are TGCGCCACCGGGACTTCGAACACCGGGGAGCTGTTTTTT. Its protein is CATGTSNTGELFF.

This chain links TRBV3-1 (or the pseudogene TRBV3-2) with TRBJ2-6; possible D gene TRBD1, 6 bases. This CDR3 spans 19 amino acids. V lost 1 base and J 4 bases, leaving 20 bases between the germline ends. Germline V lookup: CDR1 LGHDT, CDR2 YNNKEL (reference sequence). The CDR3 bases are TGTGCCAGCAGCCAAGTTCCAGGGGCGCTTCTAATCGGGGCCAACGTCCTGACTTTC. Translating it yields CASSQVPGALLIGANVLTF.

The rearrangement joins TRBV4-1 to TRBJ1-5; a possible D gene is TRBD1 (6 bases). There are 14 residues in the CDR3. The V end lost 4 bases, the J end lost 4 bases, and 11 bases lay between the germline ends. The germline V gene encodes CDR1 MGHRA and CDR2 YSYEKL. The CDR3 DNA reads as TGCGCCAGCAGCCTGACAGGACAGAATCAGCCCCAGCATTTT. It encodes CASSLTGQNQPQHF.

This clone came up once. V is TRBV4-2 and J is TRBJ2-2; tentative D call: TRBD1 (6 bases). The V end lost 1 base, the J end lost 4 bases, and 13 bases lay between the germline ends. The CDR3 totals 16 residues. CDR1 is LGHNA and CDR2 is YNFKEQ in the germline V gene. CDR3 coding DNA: TGTGCCAGCAGCCAAGTTGTACAGGGAACCACCGGGGAGCTGTTTTTT. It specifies CASSQVVQGTTGELFF.

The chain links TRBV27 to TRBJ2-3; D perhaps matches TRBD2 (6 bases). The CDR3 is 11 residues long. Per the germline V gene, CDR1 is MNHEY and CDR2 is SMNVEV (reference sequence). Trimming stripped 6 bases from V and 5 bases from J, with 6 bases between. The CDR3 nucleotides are TGTGCCAGCAGGGAGGGAGATACGCAGTATTTT. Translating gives CASREGDTQYF.

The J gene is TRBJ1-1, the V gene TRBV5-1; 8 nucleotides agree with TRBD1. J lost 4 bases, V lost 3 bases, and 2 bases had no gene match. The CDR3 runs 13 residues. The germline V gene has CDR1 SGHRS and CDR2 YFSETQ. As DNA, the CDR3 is TGCGCCAGCAGCTGGACAGGGAGCACTGAAGCTTTCTTT. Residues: CASSWTGSTEAFF.

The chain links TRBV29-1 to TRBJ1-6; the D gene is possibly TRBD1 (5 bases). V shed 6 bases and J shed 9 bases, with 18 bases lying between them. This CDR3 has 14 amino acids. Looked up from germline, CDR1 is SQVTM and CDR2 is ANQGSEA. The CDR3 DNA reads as TGCAGCGTCAGTCAGGGCGAGATTCGTTCACCCCTCCACTTT. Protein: CSVSQGEIRSPLHF.

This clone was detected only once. The CDR3 spells CASSLLGTGLEVNTEAFF. The CDR3 coding sequence is TGTGCCAGCAGCTTACTGGGGACAGGGTTGGAGGTGAACACTGAAGCTTTCTTT. The chain joins TRBV11-2 to TRBJ1-1, with 9 bases lining up with TRBD1. J was trimmed by 0 bases and V by 2 bases; bases with no gene match: 10. Germline CDR1 and CDR2: SGHAT and FQNNGV. The CDR3 is 18 amino acids.

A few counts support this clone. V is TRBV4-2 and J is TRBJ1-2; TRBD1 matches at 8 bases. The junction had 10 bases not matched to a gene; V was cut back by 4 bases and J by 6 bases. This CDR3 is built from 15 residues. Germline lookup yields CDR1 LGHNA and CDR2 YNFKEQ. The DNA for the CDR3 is TGTGCCAGCAGCCCCCCTAGACAGGGGTGGCATGGCTACACCTTC. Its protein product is CASSPPRQGWHGYTF.

CDR3 nucleotide sequence: TGTGCCAGCAGTGAACGGGAGGGTCAGGGCAATCAGCCCCAGCATTTT. This translates into CASSEREGQGNQPQHF. The V call is TRBV6-1, the J call TRBJ1-5; D is unclear. The CDR3 runs to 16 residues. Trimming left V 2 bases short and J 2 bases short, with 13 bases between. From germline, CDR1 is MNHNS and CDR2 SASEGT.

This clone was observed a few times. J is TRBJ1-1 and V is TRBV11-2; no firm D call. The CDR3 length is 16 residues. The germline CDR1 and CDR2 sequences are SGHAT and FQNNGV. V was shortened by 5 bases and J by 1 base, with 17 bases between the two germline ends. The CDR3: CASSPRRETPNTEAFF. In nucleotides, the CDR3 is TGTGCCAGCAGCCCGCGGAGGGAAACCCCGAACACTGAAGCTTTCTTT.